Presented here are 9 T cell receptor beta chains from one specimen sequenced in a study of T cells in Graves' hyperthyroidism and ophthalmopathy (dated 2019 in TCRdb). The library was prepared using multiplex PCR. Sequencing took place on an Illumina HiSeq 2000. The TCR beta CDR3 regions were amplified from the RNA transcripts. The first round of RT-PCR for the TCR CDR3 was performed with the HTBI primer set and the Qiagen OneStep RT-PCR kit. TCRdb's own reprocessing of the public reads used fastp at Q25 and MiXCR and kept productive beta chains. Duplicate CDR3 protein sequences are folded into a single record with the most common DNA and genes. This sample comprises about half a million distinct CDR3 sequences, 20% of them detected only once. The ten largest account for 26% of the sample. Sequencing was carried out using blood. These receptors were taken from a man aged 18 to 30 with Graves' hyperthyroidism.

This clonotype appeared many times. J is TRBJ1-2 and V is TRBV6-5; D not resolved. The V gene's germline CDR1 is MNHEY and CDR2 SVGAGI. The V and J ends lost 7 bases and 8 bases respectively, with 11 bases between them. The CDR3 consists of 11 residues. The CDR3 region is CASKEGLGYTF. The CDR3 DNA reads TGTGCCAGCAAGGAGGGTTTGGGCTACACCTTC.

This clonotype was counted ten times or more. The chain couples TRBV5-1 to TRBJ2-2; 7 bases match TRBD2. There are 16 residues in the CDR3. Losses at the gene ends were 2 bases for V and 5 bases for J; bases not matched to a gene: 9. CDR1 and CDR2 from the germline V gene are SGHRS and YFSETQ. Here the CDR3 DNA reads TGCGCCAGCAGCTTACGGCCGGGAGGTGAGACCGGGGAGCTGTTTTTT. This encodes CASSLRPGGETGELFF.

At least ten counts were recorded for this clonotype. J is TRBJ2-7 and V is TRBV30; D could derive from TRBD1 or TRBD2 (5 bases each). Germline CDR1 and CDR2: GTSNPN and SVGIG (reference sequence). V gave up 1 base and J gave up 6 bases, with 7 bases separating them. The CDR3 has 11 residues. The CDR3 here is CAWSARGEQYF. The DNA of the CDR3 is TGTGCCTGGAGTGCGAGGGGCGAGCAGTACTTC. The full variable domain, with the rest looked up from reference TRBV30 and TRBJ2-7, is SQTIHQWPATLVQPVGSPLSLECTVEGTSNPNLYWYRQAAGRGLQLLFYSVGIGQISSEVPQNLSASRPQDRQFILSSKKLLLSDSGFYLCAWSARGEQYFGPGTRLTVT.

In its sample, this clonotype was seen many times. The chain has TRBV20-1 and TRBJ1-5; D unresolved. This CDR3 region has 12 residues. CDR1 DFQATT and CDR2 SNEGSKA come from the germline V gene (reference sequence). V shed 2 bases and J shed 4 bases, with 6 bases lying between them. CDR3 sequence (DNA): TGCAGTGCTAGATCGGGGAATCAGCCCCAGCATTTT. It translates to CSARSGNQPQHF.

The chain carries TRBV12-3 or TRBV12-4 and TRBJ1-3; no definite D call. V was clipped by 3 bases and J by 0 bases, with 6 bases between them. The CDR3 covers 14 residues. The CDR3 nucleotides read TGTGCCAGCAGTTTGCGGGTCTCTGGAAACACCATATATTTT. Its translation is CASSLRVSGNTIYF.

This clonotype has at least ten counts. Here the CDR3 DNA reads TGTGCCAGCAGTGACACAGGGAGGGGGTTGATTTCCAATCAGCCCCAGCATTTT. It yields the protein CASSDTGRGLISNQPQHF. The chain couples TRBV28 to TRBJ1-5, with a tentative D call TRBD1 (6 bases). Looked up from germline, CDR1 is MDHEN and CDR2 is SYDVKM. Trimming pared 5 bases from V and 3 bases from J, leaving 23 bases between. This CDR3 region has 18 residues.

This clonotype has a handful of counts. The genes are TRBV5-8 and TRBJ2-5, with 9 bases matching TRBD1. Trimming removed 7 bases from V and 5 bases from J; junction bases left unmatched: 9. Germline-derived CDR1 and CDR2 are SGHTS and YDEGEE. CDR3 size: 14 residues. CDR3 bases: TGTGCCAGCCGCAAACAGGGGGCGCGGGAGACCCAGTACTTC. This gives the protein CASRKQGARETQYF.

This chain links TRBV4-2 with TRBJ1-2, with 9 nucleotides matching TRBD1. The ends lost 9 bases at V and 5 bases at J; junction bases unmatched: 7. The CDR3 contains 13 residues. CDR1 is LGHNA and CDR2 is YNFKEQ in the germline V gene. The CDR3 region has the DNA TGTGCCAGTTTACAGGGGGCCGGTTATGGCTACACCTTC. Translated, it gives CASLQGAGYGYTF.

This clonotype was picked up many times. Lacking the conserved final phenylalanine or tryptophan, this CDR3 likely reflects a read error. The chain joins TRBV6-5 to TRBJ1-1; TRBD1 matches at 10 bases. Germline trimming cut 4 bases from V and 5 bases from J; bases unmatched to any gene: 4. CDR1 is MNHEY and CDR2 is SVGAGI in the germline V gene. The CDR3 covers 14 residues. DNA of the CDR3: TGTGCCAGCAGTTTAAGGACAGGGGGGACTGAAGCTTTCCTT. Encoded protein: CASSLRTGGTEAFL.